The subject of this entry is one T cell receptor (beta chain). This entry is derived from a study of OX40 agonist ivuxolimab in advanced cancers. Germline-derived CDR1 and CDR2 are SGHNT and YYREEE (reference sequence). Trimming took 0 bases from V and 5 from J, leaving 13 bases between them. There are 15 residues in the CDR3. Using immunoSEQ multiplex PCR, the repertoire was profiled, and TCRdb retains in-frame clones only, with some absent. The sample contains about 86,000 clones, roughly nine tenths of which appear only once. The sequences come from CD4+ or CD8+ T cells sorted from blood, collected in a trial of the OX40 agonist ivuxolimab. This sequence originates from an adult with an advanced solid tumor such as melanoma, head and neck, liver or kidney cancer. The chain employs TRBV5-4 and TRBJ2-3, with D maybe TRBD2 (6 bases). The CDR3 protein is CASSLDGRTLDTQYF. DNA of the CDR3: TGTGCCAGCAGCTTGGATGGGAGGACTTTAGATACGCAGTATTTT.